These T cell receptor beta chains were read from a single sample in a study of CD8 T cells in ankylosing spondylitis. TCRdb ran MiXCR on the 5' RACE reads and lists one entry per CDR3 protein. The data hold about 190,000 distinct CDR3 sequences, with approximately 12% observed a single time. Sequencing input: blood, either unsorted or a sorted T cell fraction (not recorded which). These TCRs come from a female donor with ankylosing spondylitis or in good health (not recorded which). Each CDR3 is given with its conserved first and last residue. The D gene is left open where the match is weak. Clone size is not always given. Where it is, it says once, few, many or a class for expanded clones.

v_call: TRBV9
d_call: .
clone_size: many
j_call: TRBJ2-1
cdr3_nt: TGTGCCAGCAGCGTAGGAGGTTTTAGCGGTAACAATGAGCAGTTCTTC
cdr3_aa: CASSVGGFSGNNEQFF

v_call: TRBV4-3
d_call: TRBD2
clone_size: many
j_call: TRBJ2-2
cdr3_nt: TGCGCCAGCAGCCGTAGCGGGGTGAACACCGGGGAGCTGTTTTTT
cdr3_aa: CASSRSGVNTGELFF

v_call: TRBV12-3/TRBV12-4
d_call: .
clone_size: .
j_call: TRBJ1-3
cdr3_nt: TGTGCCAGCATTATGGGCAGGGCTGGAAACACCATATATTTT
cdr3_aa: CASIMGRAGNTIYF

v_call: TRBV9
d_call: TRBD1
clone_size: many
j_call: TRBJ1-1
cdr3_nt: TGTGCCAGCAGCGATCAAAAAACAGGGGATCCGACTGAAGCTTTCTTT
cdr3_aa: CASSDQKTGDPTEAFF

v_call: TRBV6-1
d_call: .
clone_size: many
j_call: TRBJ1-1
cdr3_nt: TGTGCCAGCGCACTGGTGGAGAACACTGAAGCTTTCTTT
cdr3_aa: CASALVENTEAFF

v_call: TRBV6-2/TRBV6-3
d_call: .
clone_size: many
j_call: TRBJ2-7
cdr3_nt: TGTGCCAGCAGCCTAAGGGATGGGGACGAGCAGTACTTC
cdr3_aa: CASSLRDGDEQYF

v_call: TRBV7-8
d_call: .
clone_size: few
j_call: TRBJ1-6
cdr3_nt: TGTGCCAGCAGCAAACCTCCGGGACGGAGTTCACCCCTCCACTTT
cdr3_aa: CASSKPPGRSSPLHF

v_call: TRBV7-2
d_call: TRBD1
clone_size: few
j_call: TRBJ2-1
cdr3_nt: TGTGCCAGCCCCCAGCGGGACAGGGGGCGTGATGAGCAGTTCTTC
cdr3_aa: CASPQRDRGRDEQFF

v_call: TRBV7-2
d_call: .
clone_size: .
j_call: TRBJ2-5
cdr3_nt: TGTGCCAGCAGCTTAACTCAACAAGAGACCCAGTACTTC
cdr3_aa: CASSLTQQETQYF

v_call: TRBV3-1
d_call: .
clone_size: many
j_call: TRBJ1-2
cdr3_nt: TGTGCCAGCAGCCAATGGGCGGACAGCAACTATGGCTACACCTTC
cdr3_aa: CASSQWADSNYGYTF

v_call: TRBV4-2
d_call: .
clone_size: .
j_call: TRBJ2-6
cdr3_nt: TGTGCCAGCAGCCAAGTTGGGCGCTCTGGGACCAACGTCCTGACTTTC
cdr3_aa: CASSQVGRSGTNVLTF

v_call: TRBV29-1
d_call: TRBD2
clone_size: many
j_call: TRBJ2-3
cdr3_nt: TGCAGCGTACCCGGGACTAGCGGGATTGGCACAGATACGCAGTATTTT
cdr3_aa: CSVPGTSGIGTDTQYF

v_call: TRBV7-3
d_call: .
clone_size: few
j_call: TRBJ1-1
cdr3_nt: TGTGCCAGCAGCTTCTTTAGGGGTTCTGAAGCTTTCTTT
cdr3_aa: CASSFFRGSEAFF

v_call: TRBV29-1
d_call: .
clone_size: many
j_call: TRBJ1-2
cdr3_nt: TGCAGCGTTGAAAGGACGGCACTCTATGGCTACACCTTC
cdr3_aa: CSVERTALYGYTF

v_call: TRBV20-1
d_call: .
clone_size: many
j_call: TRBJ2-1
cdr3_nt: TGCAGTGCTACCAGGGGAGGGTCAGAGCAGTTCTTC
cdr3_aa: CSATRGGSEQFF

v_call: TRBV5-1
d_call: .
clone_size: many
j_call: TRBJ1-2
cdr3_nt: TGCGCCAGCAGCTATGGATCATTAGGACCCCCTGGACACACCTTC
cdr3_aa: CASSYGSLGPPGHTF

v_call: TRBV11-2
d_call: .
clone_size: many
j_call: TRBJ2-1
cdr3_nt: TGTGCCAGCAGCCCCGGTAGGGGCCGTCTCTTCTACAATGAGCAGTTCTTC
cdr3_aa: CASSPGRGRLFYNEQFF

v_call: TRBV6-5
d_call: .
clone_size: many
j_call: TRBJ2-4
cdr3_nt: TGTGCCAGCAGTTACCTGGCCGGGTTCCAAAACATTCAGTACTTC
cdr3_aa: CASSYLAGFQNIQYF

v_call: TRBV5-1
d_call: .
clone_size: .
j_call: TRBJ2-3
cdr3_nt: TGCGCCAGCAGCTTTTCCGTTTTAGTAGATACGCAGTATTTT
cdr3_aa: CASSFSVLVDTQYF

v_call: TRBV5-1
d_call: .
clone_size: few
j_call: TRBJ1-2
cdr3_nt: TGCGCCAGCAGCTCCGAACTTAACTATGGCTACACCTTC
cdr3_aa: CASSSELNYGYTF

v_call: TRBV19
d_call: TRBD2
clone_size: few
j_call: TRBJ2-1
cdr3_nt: TGTGCCAGTAGGCACCAACCGGGACTAGCACTCTATGAGCAGTTCTTC
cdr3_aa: CASRHQPGLALYEQFF

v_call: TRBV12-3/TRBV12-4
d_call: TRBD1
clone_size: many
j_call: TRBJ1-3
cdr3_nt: TGTGCCAGCAGTTACGGGACAGGGAGAAACACCATATATTTT
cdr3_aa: CASSYGTGRNTIYF

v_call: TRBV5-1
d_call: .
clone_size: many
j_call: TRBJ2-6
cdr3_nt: TGCGCCAGCAGTCCAGGGACTGGGGCCAACGTCCTGACTTTC
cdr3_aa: CASSPGTGANVLTF

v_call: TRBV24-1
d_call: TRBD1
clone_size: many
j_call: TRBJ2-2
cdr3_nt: TGTGCCACCAGTGACCCAGGGGGCGCGGCCGGGGAGCTGTTTTTT
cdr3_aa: CATSDPGGAAGELFF

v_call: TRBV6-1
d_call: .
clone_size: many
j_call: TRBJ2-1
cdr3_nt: TGTGCCAGCAGTGAACGAACAAGTCTAAACAATGAGCAGTTCTTC
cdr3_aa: CASSERTSLNNEQFF

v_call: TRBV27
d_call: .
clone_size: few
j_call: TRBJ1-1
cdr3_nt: TGTGCCAGCAGTTTATCGGGCTGGGGGGAAGCTTTCTTT
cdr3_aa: CASSLSGWGEAFF

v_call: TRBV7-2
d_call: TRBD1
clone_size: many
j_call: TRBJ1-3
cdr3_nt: TGTGCCAGCAGCCGAGACAGGGTTACTGGAAACACCATATATTTT
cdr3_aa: CASSRDRVTGNTIYF

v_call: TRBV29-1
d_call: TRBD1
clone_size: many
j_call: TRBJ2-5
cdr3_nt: TGCAGCGTTGAATTGTCCAGGGGGCCCCAAGAGACCCAGTACTTC
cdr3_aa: CSVELSRGPQETQYF

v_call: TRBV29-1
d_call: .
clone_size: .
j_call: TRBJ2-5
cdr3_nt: TGCAGCGCGAGGCGGGTCGCCCGGGAGACCCAGTACTTC
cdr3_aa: CSARRVARETQYF

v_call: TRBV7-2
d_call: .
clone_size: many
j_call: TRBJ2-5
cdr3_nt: TGTGCCAGCAGCTATAGTGAGGAGACCCAGTACTTC
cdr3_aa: CASSYSEETQYF

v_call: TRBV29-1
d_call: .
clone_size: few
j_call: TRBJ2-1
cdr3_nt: TGCAGCGTTGAAGAATGGCTAGGCAATGAGCAGTTCTTC
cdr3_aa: CSVEEWLGNEQFF

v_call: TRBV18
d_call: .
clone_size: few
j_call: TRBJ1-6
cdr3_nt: TGTGCCAGCTCACCGGGCAGTGTTAATTCACCCCTCCACTTT
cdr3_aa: CASSPGSVNSPLHF

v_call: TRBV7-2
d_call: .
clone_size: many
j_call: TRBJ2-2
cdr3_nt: TGTGCCAGCAGCTTGGATTCATCCGACACCGGGGAGCTGTTTTTT
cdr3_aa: CASSLDSSDTGELFF

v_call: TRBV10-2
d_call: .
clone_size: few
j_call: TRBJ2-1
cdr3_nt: TGCGCCAGCAGGGCCGAGGGCGCCCGTAATGAGCAGTTCTTC
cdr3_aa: CASRAEGARNEQFF

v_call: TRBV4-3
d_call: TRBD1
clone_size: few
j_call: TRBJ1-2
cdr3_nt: TGCGCCAGCAGCCGCGCCGGACAGGGGATCGCTGGCTACACCTTC
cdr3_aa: CASSRAGQGIAGYTF

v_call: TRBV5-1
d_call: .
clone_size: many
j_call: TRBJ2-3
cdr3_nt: TGCGCCAGCCGGACCGAGGGAGATACGCAGTATTTT
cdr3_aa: CASRTEGDTQYF

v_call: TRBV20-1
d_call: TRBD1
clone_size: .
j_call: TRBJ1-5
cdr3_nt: TGCAGTGCGATGAACAGGGGGGGTAGCAATCAGCCCCAGCATTTT
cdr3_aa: CSAMNRGGSNQPQHF

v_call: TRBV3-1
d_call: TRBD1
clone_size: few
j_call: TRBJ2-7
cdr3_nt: TGTGCCAGCAGCCAATTTTCCGGGACAGCTTACGAGCAGTACTTC
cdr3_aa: CASSQFSGTAYEQYF

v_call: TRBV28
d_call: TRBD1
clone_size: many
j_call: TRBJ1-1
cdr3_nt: TGTGCCAGCAGTCCAACCCTGTCCGGGACAGGGGGACCGAACACTGAAGCTTTCTTT
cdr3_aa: CASSPTLSGTGGPNTEAFF

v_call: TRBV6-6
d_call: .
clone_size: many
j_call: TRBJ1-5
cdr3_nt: TGTGCCAGCATTCGGGATGCCAATCAGCCCCAGCATTTT
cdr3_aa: CASIRDANQPQHF

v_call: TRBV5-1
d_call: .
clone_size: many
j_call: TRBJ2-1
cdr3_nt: TGCGCCAGCAGCTTCCAAGTCCACAATGAGCAGTTCTTC
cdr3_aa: CASSFQVHNEQFF

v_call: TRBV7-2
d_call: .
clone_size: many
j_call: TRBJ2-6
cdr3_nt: TGTGCCAGCAGCTTCCAGGGTTCAGGGGCCAACGTCCTGACTTTC
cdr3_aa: CASSFQGSGANVLTF

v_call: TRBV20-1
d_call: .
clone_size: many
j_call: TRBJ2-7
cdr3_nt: TGCAGTGCTAGAGAAAAATACTACGAGCAGTACTTC
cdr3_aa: CSAREKYYEQYF

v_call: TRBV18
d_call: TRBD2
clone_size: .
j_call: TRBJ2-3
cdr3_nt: TGTGCCAGCTCACGCGGGACTAGCGGGGCAGCTGATACGCAGTATTTT
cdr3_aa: CASSRGTSGAADTQYF

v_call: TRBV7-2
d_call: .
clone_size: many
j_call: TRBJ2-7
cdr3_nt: TGTGCCAGCAGCTTAGCGGCTATTGGACAGAAGGACGAGCAGTACTTC
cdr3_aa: CASSLAAIGQKDEQYF

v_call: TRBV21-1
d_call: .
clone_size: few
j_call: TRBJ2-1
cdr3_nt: TGTGCCAGCAGCAAAAAGGAAGTAGCAGACTACAATGAGCAGTTCTTC
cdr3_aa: CASSKKEVADYNEQFF